The entry below gives a single T cell receptor beta chain sequence along with its context. TCRdb's copy holds only in-frame clones and misses some; the assay was immunoSEQ multiplex PCR. The table has 200,000 or so clones, just over 85% seen once. The data were obtained in a study of blood T cell repertoires in COVID-19. About the study: Donors in the United States, Italy and Spain gave samples during acute or convalescent COVID-19. PBMCs, B-cell-depleted T cells, or T cells provided the cDNA or gDNA that made up the material.

Per germline, CDR1 MGHRA and CDR2 YSYEKL. This CDR3 is built from 16 residues. V lost 4 bases, J lost 5 bases, and 18 bases lay in between. The TCR sequence derives from a man aged 45 to 65 with acute or convalescent COVID-19. The sequenced sample consisted of peripheral blood. The chain carries TRBV4-1 and TRBJ1-5; tentative D call: TRBD1 (6 bases). As DNA, the CDR3 is TGCGCCAGCAGCCGGTACAGGGAGTCCGGGGATCAGCCCCAGCATTTT. Translated, it gives CASSRYRESGDQPQHF.